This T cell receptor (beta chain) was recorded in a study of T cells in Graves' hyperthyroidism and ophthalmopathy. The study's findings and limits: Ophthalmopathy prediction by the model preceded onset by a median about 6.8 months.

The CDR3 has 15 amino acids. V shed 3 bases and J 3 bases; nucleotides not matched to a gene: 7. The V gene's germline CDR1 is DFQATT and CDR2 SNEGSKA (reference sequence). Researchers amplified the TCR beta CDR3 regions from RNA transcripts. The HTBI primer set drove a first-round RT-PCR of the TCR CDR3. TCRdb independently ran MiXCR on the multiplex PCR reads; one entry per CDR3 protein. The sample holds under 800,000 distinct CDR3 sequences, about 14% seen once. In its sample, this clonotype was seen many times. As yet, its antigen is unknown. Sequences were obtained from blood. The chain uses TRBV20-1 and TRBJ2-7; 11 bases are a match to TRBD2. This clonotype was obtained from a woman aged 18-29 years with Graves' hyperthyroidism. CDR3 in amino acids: CSARGGTSGYYEQYF. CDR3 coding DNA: TGCAGTGCTAGGGGGGGGACTAGCGGATACTACGAGCAGTACTTC.